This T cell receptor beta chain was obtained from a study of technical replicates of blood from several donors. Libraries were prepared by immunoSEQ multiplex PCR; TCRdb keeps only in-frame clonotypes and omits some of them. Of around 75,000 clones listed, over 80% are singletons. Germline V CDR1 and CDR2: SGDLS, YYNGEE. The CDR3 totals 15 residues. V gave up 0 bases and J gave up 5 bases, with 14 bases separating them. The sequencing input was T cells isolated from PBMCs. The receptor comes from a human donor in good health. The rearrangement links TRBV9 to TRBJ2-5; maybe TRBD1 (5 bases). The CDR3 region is CASSVGQLNRETQYF. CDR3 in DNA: TGTGCCAGCAGCGTAGGACAGCTGAATAGGGAGACCCAGTACTTC. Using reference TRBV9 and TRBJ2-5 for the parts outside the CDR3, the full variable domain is DSGVTQTPKHLITATGQRVTLRCSPRSGDLSVYWYQQSLDQGLQFLIQYYNGEERAKGNILERFSAQQFPDLHSELNLSSLELGDSALYFCASSVGQLNRETQYFGPGTRLLVL.